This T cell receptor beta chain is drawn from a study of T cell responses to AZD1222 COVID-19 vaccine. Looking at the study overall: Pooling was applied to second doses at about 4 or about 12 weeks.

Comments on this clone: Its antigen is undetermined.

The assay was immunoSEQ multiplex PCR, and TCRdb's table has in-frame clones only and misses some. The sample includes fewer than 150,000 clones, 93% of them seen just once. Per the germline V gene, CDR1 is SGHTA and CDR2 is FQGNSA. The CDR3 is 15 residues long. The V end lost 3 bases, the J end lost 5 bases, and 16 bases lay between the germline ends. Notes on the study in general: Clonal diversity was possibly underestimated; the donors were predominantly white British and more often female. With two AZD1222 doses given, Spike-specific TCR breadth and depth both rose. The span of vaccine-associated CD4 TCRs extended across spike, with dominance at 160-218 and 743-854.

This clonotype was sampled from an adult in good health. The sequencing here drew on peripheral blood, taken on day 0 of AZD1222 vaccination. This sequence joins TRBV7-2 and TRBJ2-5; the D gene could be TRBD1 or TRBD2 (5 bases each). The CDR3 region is CASSLDTRGSETQYF. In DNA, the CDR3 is TGTGCCAGCAGCTTGGACACTAGGGGCTCGGAGACCCAGTACTTC.